This T cell receptor (beta chain) was observed in a study of T cell repertoires in cytomegalovirus infection. Findings and limits, study-wide: In two of eight donors, the top clonotype was HLA-C-restricted CMV-specific.

TCRdb reanalysed the reads using MiXCR and keeps one entry per CDR3 protein. The sample records about 260,000 distinct CDR3 sequences, roughly an eighth being singletons. Note on this clonotype: The antigen remains unidentified. An end of the junction does not agree with germline; a read error may underlie this.

Germline V gene sequence: CDR1 MDHEN, CDR2 SYDVKM. The CDR3 length is 10 residues. The sequencing input was PBMCs. V usage is TRBV28 and J usage is TRBJ2-1; D remains ambiguous. The receptor was isolated from a human donor in good health (CMV status not recorded). Some clones in this sample may be carry-over from other donors' samples. This CDR3 reads CASMDNEQSF. The DNA of the CDR3 is TGTGCCAGCATGGATAATGAGCAGTCCTTC. The entire variable domain, with the rest obtained from reference TRBV28 and TRBJ2-1, is as follows: DVKVTQSSRYLVKRTGEKVFLECVQDMDHENMFWYRQDPGLGLRLIYFSYDVKMKEKGDIPEGYSVSREKKERFSLILESASTNQTSMYLCASMDNEQSFGPGTRLTVL.